A selection of T cell receptor beta chains follows, all from one sample in a study of blood T cell repertoires in COVID-19. Method: immunoSEQ multiplex PCR; TCRdb's copy keeps in-frame clones and lacks some. This sample has 99,000 or so clones, with just over 85% found just once. The sequencing input was peripheral blood. These receptors originate from a woman aged 55-70 years in a cohort sampled during active or convalescent COVID-19. Each CDR3 is given with its conserved first and last residue. The D gene is left open where the match is weak. The size field is filled for only some rows; it gives once, few, many or a size class.

d_call,j_call,v_call,clone_size,cdr3_aa,cdr3_nt
-,TRBJ1-5,TRBV19,-,CASRDRHQPQHF,TGTGCCAGTAGAGACAGGCACCAGCCCCAGCATTTT
-,TRBJ2-7,TRBV21-1,-,CASSKEGDEQYF,TGTGCCAGCAGCAAAGAAGGGGACGAGCAGTACTTC
TRBD2,TRBJ2-4,TRBV28,-,CASSLSPGGAKNIQYF,TGTGCCAGCAGTTTATCCCCGGGGGGGGCCAAAAACATTCAGTACTTC
-,TRBJ1-1,TRBV6-6,-,CATQGVGTEAFF,TGTGCCACCCAAGGGGTCGGCACTGAAGCTTTCTTT
-,TRBJ2-7,TRBV6-6,-,CASKDSSQNYEQYF,TGTGCCAGCAAAGACAGCTCCCAAAACTACGAGCAGTACTTC
-,TRBJ2-7,TRBV28,once,CASSLSLYEQYF,TGTGCCAGCAGTTTATCTCTCTACGAGCAGTACTTC
TRBD2,TRBJ2-5,TRBV4-2,-,CASSQVERGVQETQYF,TGTGCCAGCAGCCAAGTGGAGCGGGGGGTCCAAGAGACCCAGTACTTC
-,TRBJ2-5,TRBV11-2,-,CASSLGSVQETQYF,TGTGCCAGCAGCTTAGGCTCAGTACAAGAGACCCAGTACTTC
TRBD1,TRBJ2-7,TRBV28,-,CASSRQGESYEQYF,TGTGCCAGCAGTCGACAGGGGGAAAGCTACGAGCAGTACTTC
-,TRBJ2-7,TRBV6-5,-,CASSRQASRTYEQYF,TGTGCCAGCAGTCGACAGGCATCCCGAACCTACGAGCAGTACTTC
TRBD1,TRBJ1-4,TRBV9,-,CASSVGTGYEKLFF,TGTGCCAGCAGCGTAGGGACAGGGTATGAAAAACTGTTTTTT
TRBD1,TRBJ1-4,TRBV6-5,-,CASSLSTGGFEKLFF,TGTGCCAGCAGCCTTTCGACAGGGGGCTTTGAAAAACTGTTTTTT
TRBD1,TRBJ1-3,TRBV2,once,CASSPGTGGNTIYF,TGTGCCAGCAGCCCTGGGACAGGGGGAAACACCATATATTTT
-,TRBJ1-1,TRBV19,-,CASSWGKNTEAFF,TGTGCCAGTAGTTGGGGCAAGAACACTGAAGCTTTCTTT
TRBD2,TRBJ2-3,TRBV2,-,CASRERGPTDTQYF,TGTGCCAGCAGGGAGCGGGGCCCCACAGATACGCAGTATTTT
TRBD1,TRBJ1-3,TRBV18,-,CASSSDRGRNTIYF,TGTGCCAGCTCATCGGACAGGGGAAGAAACACCATATATTTT
-,TRBJ1-2,TRBV5-1,-,CASSLAGDYGYTF,TGCGCCAGCAGCTTAGCAGGGGACTATGGCTACACCTTC
TRBD1,TRBJ2-7,TRBV27,-,CASSWTDRATHEQYF,TGTGCCAGCAGTTGGACCGACAGGGCCACCCACGAGCAGTACTTC
-,TRBJ1-2,TRBV2,many,CASGRGRTTVPGNYGYTF,TGTGCCAGCGGTCGAGGAAGGACAACAGTCCCCGGGAACTATGGCTACACCTTC
-,TRBJ1-2,TRBV5-6,-,CASGGLGGYGYTF,TGTGCCAGCGGGGGACTCGGAGGCTATGGCTACACCTTC
-,TRBJ2-5,TRBV4-2,-,CASSPSAGFQETQYF,TGTGCCAGCAGCCCTAGCGCGGGGTTTCAAGAGACCCAGTACTTC
-,TRBJ1-2,TRBV15,-,CATSRDGARNYGYTF,TGTGCCACCAGCAGAGATGGTGCCAGAAACTATGGCTACACCTTC
-,TRBJ2-7,TRBV5-5,-,CASSWGHYEQYF,TGTGCCAGCAGCTGGGGACACTACGAGCAGTACTTC
-,TRBJ2-2,TRBV3-1/TRBV3-2,-,CASSQEVSGGMTGELFF,TGTGCCAGCAGCCAAGAGGTATCTGGCGGGATGACCGGGGAGCTGTTTTTT
-,TRBJ1-1,TRBV28,-,CASSLWAGGTEAFF,TGTGCCAGCAGTTTATGGGCAGGTGGCACTGAAGCTTTCTTT
-,TRBJ2-5,TRBV29-1,few,CSVVEGTYQETQYF,TGCAGCGTTGTGGAGGGGACGTACCAAGAGACCCAGTACTTC
-,TRBJ1-4,TRBV27,-,CASRAGGNEKLFF,TGTGCCAGCAGGGCGGGGGGAAATGAAAAACTGTTTTTT
-,TRBJ1-6,TRBV21-1,-,CASIIRGQLNSPLHF,TGTGCCAGCATCATCCGGGGACAGCTTAATTCACCCCTCCACTTT
TRBD1,TRBJ2-7,TRBV18,-,CASSHDREKYEQYF,TGTGCCAGCTCTCACGACAGGGAAAAATACGAGCAGTACTTC
TRBD1,TRBJ1-4,TRBV28,-,CASSLRDRPNEKLFF,TGTGCCAGCAGTTTAAGGGACAGGCCCAATGAAAAACTGTTTTTT
-,TRBJ2-7,TRBV27,-,CASSLSEGSYEQYF,TGTGCCAGCAGTTTATCCGAGGGCTCCTACGAGCAGTACTTC
TRBD1,TRBJ1-1,TRBV6-5,-,CASSYSTGRGNTEAFF,TGTGCCAGCAGTTACTCGACAGGGAGAGGGAACACTGAAGCTTTCTTT
-,TRBJ2-5,TRBV18,once,CASSPPNLLETQYF,TGTGCCAGCTCACCACCGAACTTACTAGAGACCCAGTACTTC
-,TRBJ2-3,TRBV29-1,-,CSVGGDFRVGAHSTDTQYF,TGCAGCGTTGGGGGCGACTTCAGGGTGGGGGCGCATAGCACAGATACGCAGTATTTT
-,TRBJ2-7,TRBV7-6,-,CASSLPKEGHEQYF,TGTGCCAGCAGCTTACCCAAGGAGGGACACGAGCAGTACTTC
-,TRBJ1-4,TRBV10-2,-,CASRTGGGEKLFF,TGCGCCAGCAGGACGGGGGGTGGGGAAAAACTGTTTTTT
-,TRBJ2-2,TRBV5-4,-,CASSLNRERTGELFF,TGTGCCAGCAGCTTGAACAGGGAAAGGACCGGGGAGCTGTTTTTT
-,TRBJ1-4,TRBV19,-,CASQGVRNEKLFF,TGTGCCAGTCAAGGGGTTAGGAACGAAAAACTGTTTTTT
-,TRBJ1-6,TRBV18,few,CASSPGGYSPLHF,TGTGCCAGCTCACCGGGGGGGTATTCACCCCTCCACTTT
TRBD2,TRBJ2-3,TRBV20-1,-,CSASSGADTQYF,TGCAGTGCTAGTAGCGGGGCAGATACGCAGTATTTT
TRBD2,TRBJ2-3,TRBV4-2,-,CASSPNLAGGVYTQYF,TGTGCCAGCAGCCCGAACTTAGCGGGAGGAGTTTATACGCAGTATTTT
-,TRBJ2-2,TRBV7-9,-,CASSLASGMNTGELFF,TGTGCCAGCAGCTTAGCGTCCGGGATGAACACCGGGGAGCTGTTTTTT
-,TRBJ1-3,TRBV12-3/TRBV12-4,-,CASRRGGNTIYF,TGTGCCAGCAGGAGAGGGGGAAACACCATATATTTT
-,TRBJ2-2,TRBV18,once,CASSPPTRYTGELFF,TGTGCCAGCTCACCACCGACCAGGTACACCGGGGAGCTGTTTTTT
TRBD1,TRBJ1-1,TRBV4-2,-,CASSQMTGVHTEAFF,TGTGCCAGCAGCCAAATGACAGGGGTGCACACTGAAGCTTTCTTT